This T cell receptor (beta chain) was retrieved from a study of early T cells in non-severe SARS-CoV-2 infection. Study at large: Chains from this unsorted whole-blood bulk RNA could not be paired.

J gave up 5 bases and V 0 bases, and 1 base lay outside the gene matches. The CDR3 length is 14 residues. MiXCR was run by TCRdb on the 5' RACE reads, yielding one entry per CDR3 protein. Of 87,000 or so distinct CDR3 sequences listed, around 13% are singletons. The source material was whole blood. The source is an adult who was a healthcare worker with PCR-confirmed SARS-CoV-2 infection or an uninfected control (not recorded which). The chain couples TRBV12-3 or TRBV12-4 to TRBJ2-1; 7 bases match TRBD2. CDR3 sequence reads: CASSLARGNNEQFF. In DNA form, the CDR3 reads TGTGCCAGCAGTTTAGCGCGGGGGAACAATGAGCAGTTCTTC.